The TCR beta chain described here comes from a study of OX40 agonist ivuxolimab in advanced cancers. Study-wide results and limits: Fewer expanded clones were found on average in CD4+ than in CD8+ T cells. Nonresponders, in some cases, also had low normalized T-cell clonal expansion.

With 6 bases removed from V and 3 bases from J, the gap between germline ends came to 12 bases. CDR3 size: 14 residues. Germline values: CDR1 MDHEN, CDR2 SYDVKM. About this clone itself: Its specificity is not known.

This table comes from immunoSEQ multiplex PCR, and its TCRdb copy is limited to in-frame clones, with some not included. The table includes 60,000 to 75,000 clones, roughly 80% detected once. The chain has TRBV28 and TRBJ1-3; D remains ambiguous. This specimen consisted of CD4+ or CD8+ T cells sorted from blood, obtained in a trial of the OX40 agonist ivuxolimab. The clonotype comes from an adult with an advanced solid tumor such as melanoma, head and neck, liver or kidney cancer. The CDR3 region is CASRNLGSGNTIYF. CDR3 nucleotides: TGTGCCAGCAGGAATTTAGGCAGTGGAAACACCATATATTTT.